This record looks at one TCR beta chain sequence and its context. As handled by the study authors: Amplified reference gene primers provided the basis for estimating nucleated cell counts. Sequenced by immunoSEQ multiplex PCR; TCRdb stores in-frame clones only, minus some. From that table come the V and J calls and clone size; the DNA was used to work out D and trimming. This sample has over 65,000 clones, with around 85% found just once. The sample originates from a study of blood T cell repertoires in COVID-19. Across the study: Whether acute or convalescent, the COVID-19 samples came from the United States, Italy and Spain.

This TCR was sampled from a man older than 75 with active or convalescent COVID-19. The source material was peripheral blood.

The CDR3, as DNA: TGTGCCAGCAGTCCCACCTCCCAGGACAGGGTTGGCTACACCTTC. Protein: CASSPTSQDRVGYTF. The chain combines TRBV28 with TRBJ1-2; TRBD1 agrees at 8 bases. Trimming at V came to 5 bases and at J to 7 bases, leaving 12 bases not matched to a gene. In germline, CDR1 is MDHEN, CDR2 SYDVKM. This CDR3 has 15 amino acids.